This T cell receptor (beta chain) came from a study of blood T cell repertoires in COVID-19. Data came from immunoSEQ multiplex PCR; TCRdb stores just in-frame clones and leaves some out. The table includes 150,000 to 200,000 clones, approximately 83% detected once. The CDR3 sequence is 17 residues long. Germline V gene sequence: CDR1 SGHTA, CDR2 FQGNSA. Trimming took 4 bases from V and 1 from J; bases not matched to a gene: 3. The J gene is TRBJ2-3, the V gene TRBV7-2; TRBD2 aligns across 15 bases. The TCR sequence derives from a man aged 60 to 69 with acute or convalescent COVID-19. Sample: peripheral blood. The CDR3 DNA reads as TGTGCCAGCAGCTCGGGACTAGCGGGAGGAGGCACAGATACGCAGTATTTT. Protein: CASSSGLAGGGTDTQYF.